This entry lists 30 T cell receptor beta chains sequenced from one sample in a study of cytomegalovirus exposure and HLA in healthy donors. Use of 60 Vbeta and 13 Jbeta primers characterized the PCR. Assay used: immunoSEQ multiplex PCR; TCRdb lists only in-frame clones, some missing. This table has about 180,000 clones, 65% to 85% appearing once. Input material: PBMCs. Receptor source: a woman in her 50s in good health and CMV-seropositive.

This clone appeared once. V and J are TRBV7-2 and TRBJ1-3, with 8 bases identical to TRBD1. The germline V gene encodes CDR1 SGHTA and CDR2 FQGNSA. Germline trimming cut 4 bases from V and 11 bases from J; bases unmatched to any gene: 7. The CDR3 is 13 residues long. CDR3 coding DNA: TGTGCCAGCAGCTCCAGTTACAGGGGGGCCATATATTTT. Translating it yields CASSSSYRGAIYF. The full variable domain, completed using reference TRBV7-2 and TRBJ1-3, is GAGVSQSPSNKVTEKGKDVELRCDPISGHTALYWYRQSLGQGLEFLIYFQGNSAPDKSGLPSDRFSAERTGGSVSTLTIQRTQQEDSAVYLCASSSSYRGAIYFGEGSWLTVV.

The rearrangement uses TRBV4-3 and TRBJ1-1; 7 bases are a match to TRBD1. J was trimmed by 5 bases and V by 0 bases; bases with no gene match: 12. The CDR3 is 17 amino acids. CDR1 and CDR2 from the germline V gene are LGHNA and YSLEER. The CDR3 spells CASSQDRGGRGRTEAFF. The CDR3 nucleotides are TGCGCCAGCAGCCAAGATAGGGGAGGAAGGGGGCGGACTGAAGCTTTCTTT.

The J gene is TRBJ2-1, the V gene TRBV6-6, with D perhaps TRBD1 (5 bases). The CDR3 length is 12 residues. The V gene's germline CDR1 is MNHNY and CDR2 SVGAGI (reference sequence). V was pared by 4 bases and J by 9 bases, with 10 bases between. The CDR3 DNA is TGTGCCAGCAGTTCGACAGAAGGTGAGCAGTTCTTC. It translates to CASSSTEGEQFF.

CDR3: CASLSIGPDATGGYTNYGYTF. The CDR3 DNA reads TGTGCCAGTCTCTCGATTGGCCCTGATGCGACGGGGGGTTATACTAACTATGGCTACACCTTC. J is TRBJ1-2 and V is TRBV19; a weak D match, TRBD1 (5 bases). V was shortened by 8 bases and J by 0 bases, with 34 bases between the two germline ends. This CDR3 has 21 amino acids. Germline lookup yields CDR1 LNHDA and CDR2 SQIVND (reference sequence).

The chain links TRBV5-1 to TRBJ2-2, with 8 nucleotides matching TRBD1. Germline trimming cut 3 bases from V and 2 bases from J; bases unmatched to any gene: 3. The CDR3 spans 15 residues. Germline CDR1 SGHRS, CDR2 YFSETQ. The CDR3 bases are TGCGCCAGCAGCTGGGGACAGGTTAACACCGGGGAGCTGTTTTTT. Amino acids: CASSWGQVNTGELFF.

This clone was counted a single time. CDR3: CASSRGGASYNSPLHF. The CDR3 nucleotides read TGCGCCAGCAGCCGCGGGGGGGCCTCCTATAATTCACCCCTCCACTTT. V usage is TRBV5-1 and J usage is TRBJ1-6; D might be TRBD1 (6 bases). Deletions cut 4 bases from V and 0 bases from J, with 11 bases between. The CDR3 contains 16 residues. CDR1 and CDR2 from the germline V gene are SGHRS and YFSETQ.

A single count supports this clone. This CDR3 is CAISESTQENTEAFF. The CDR3 coding sequence is TGTGCCATCAGTGAGTCGACACAGGAGAACACTGAAGCTTTCTTT. The rearrangement joins TRBV10-3 to TRBJ1-1; a weak D match, TRBD1 (5 bases). There are 15 residues in the CDR3. V lost 0 bases to trimming and J lost 1 base, with 9 bases between them. The germline V gene has CDR1 ENHRY and CDR2 SYGVKD.

Details on this clone: A junction boundary mismatches the germline segment, possibly from a read error. The chain has TRBV7-8 and TRBJ2-6; 9 bases match TRBD1. The V gene's germline CDR1 is SGHVS and CDR2 FQNEAQ. This CDR3 has 18 amino acids. CDR3 DNA sequence: TGTGCCAGCAGCTTTAGACAGGGGGTGGCTAGTGGGGCCAACGGCCTGACTTTC. This codes for CASSFRQGVASGANGLTF.

This chain joins TRBV7-9 and TRBJ1-4; 7 bases align to TRBD1. The germline V gene has CDR1 SEHNR and CDR2 FQNEAQ (reference sequence). V lost 5 bases, J lost 8 bases, and 2 bases stayed unmatched. The CDR3 contains 12 residues. CDR3 DNA: TGTGCCAGCAGCCGGGGACAGGAAAAACTGTTTTTT. It codes for CASSRGQEKLFF. Full variable domain (missing parts from reference TRBV7-9 and TRBJ1-4): DTGVSQNPRHKITKRGQNVTFRCDPISEHNRLYWYRQTLGQGPEFLTYFQNEAQLEKSRLLSDRFSAERPKGSFSTLEIQRTEQGDSAMYLCASSRGQEKLFFGSGTQLSVL.

The V gene is TRBV11-3, the J gene TRBJ2-2; 15 positions match TRBD2. Germline CDR1 reads SGHNT; CDR2 reads YENEEA. V was pared by 3 bases and J by 5 bases, with 1 base of the junction left unmatched. CDR3 size: 16 residues. This chain's CDR3 is CASSFGLAGGTGELFF. The CDR3 region has the DNA TGTGCCAGCAGCTTCGGACTAGCGGGAGGGACCGGGGAGCTGTTTTTT.

V and J are TRBV7-8 and TRBJ1-1; maybe TRBD1 (6 bases). With 4 bases removed from V and 8 bases from J, the gap between germline ends came to 20 bases. This CDR3 region has 15 residues. CDR1 is SGHVS and CDR2 is FQNEAQ in the germline V gene. This CDR3 reads CASSSQVGAEGEAFF. The DNA of the CDR3 is TGTGCCAGCAGCTCCCAGGTGGGGGCTGAAGGAGAAGCTTTCTTT.

The chain carries TRBV29-1 and TRBJ2-7; 8 bases agree with TRBD1. V gave up 3 bases and J gave up 6 bases; unmatched junction bases: 13. This CDR3 contains 15 residues. Germline V gene lookup returns CDR1 SQVTM and CDR2 ANQGSEA. The CDR3 region is CSVEDRDRGIREQYF. In DNA form, the CDR3 reads TGCAGCGTTGAGGACCGAGACAGGGGCATCCGCGAGCAGTACTTC.

The V and J genes are TRBV27 and TRBJ1-5; possibly TRBD1 for D (6 bases). Germline lookup yields CDR1 MNHEY and CDR2 SMNVEV (reference sequence). V dropped 4 bases and J dropped 0 bases, with 13 bases sitting between them. The CDR3 consists of 16 residues. The CDR3 sequence is CASSSSRTDSNQPQHF. DNA for the CDR3: TGTGCCAGCAGTTCCTCGAGGACAGATAGCAATCAGCCCCAGCATTTT.

The rearrangement uses TRBV29-1 and TRBJ2-7; 11 bases align to TRBD2. Germline trimming cut 7 bases from V and 6 bases from J; bases unmatched to any gene: 8. Germline V lookup: CDR1 SQVTM, CDR2 ANQGSEA. The CDR3 totals 13 residues. CDR3 amino acids: CSAAGTSGSEQYF. In nucleotides, the CDR3 is TGCAGCGCTGCCGGGACTAGCGGTTCCGAGCAGTACTTC.

The V gene is TRBV10-3, the J gene TRBJ2-6, with D possibly matching TRBD1 (5 bases). V lost 9 bases to trimming and J lost 0 bases, with 12 bases between them. Per germline, CDR1 ENHRY and CDR2 SYGVKD. The CDR3 is 15 residues long. CDR3: CAISTEPSGANVLTF. CDR3 nucleotide sequence: TGTGCCATTTCGACAGAGCCCTCTGGGGCCAACGTCCTGACTTTC.

The genes are TRBV15 and TRBJ2-7; TRBD2 agrees at 7 bases. This CDR3 region has 14 residues. The germline V gene has CDR1 LNHNV and CDR2 YYDKDF (reference sequence). V gave up 5 bases and J gave up 0 bases; unmatched junction bases: 4. Here the CDR3 DNA reads TGTGCCACCAGCGTCGGGGGGAGCTCCTACGAGCAGTACTTC. Protein product: CATSVGGSSYEQYF.

The J gene is TRBJ1-1, the V gene TRBV18; D unclear. V was shortened by 4 bases and J by 3 bases, with 6 bases between the two germline ends. Looked up from germline, CDR1 is KGHSH and CDR2 is LQKENI. The CDR3 consists of 12 residues. The CDR3 DNA sequence: TGTGCCAGCTCACGACTAGACACTGAAGCTTTCTTT. Amino acids: CASSRLDTEAFF.

The J gene is TRBJ1-2, the V gene TRBV5-5, with D unresolved. CDR1 and CDR2 (germline): SGHKS, YYEKEE (reference sequence). The CDR3 has 17 residues. V lost 2 bases to trimming and J lost 1 base, with 18 bases between them. CDR3 nucleotides: TGTGCCAGCAGCTTCGAGACGCGTGGGCGCAATAACTATGGCTACACCTTC. The encoded protein is CASSFETRGRNNYGYTF.

Notes on this clone: This same CDR3 is encoded by further DNA sequences in the sample. V gene TRBV5-1 combines with J gene TRBJ2-1; 7 nucleotides align to TRBD1. Trimming took 0 bases from V and 2 from J; bases not matched to a gene: 2. From germline, CDR1 is SGHRS and CDR2 YFSETQ. This CDR3 contains 15 residues. CDR3 sequence: CASSLEQGPYNEQFF. The CDR3 DNA is TGCGCCAGCAGCTTGGAACAGGGGCCCTACAATGAGCAGTTCTTC.

This chain links TRBV19 with TRBJ2-4; 11 bases are a match to TRBD2. The V and J ends lost 3 bases and 1 base, in that order; junction bases with no gene match: 14. CDR3 length: 20 residues. Per germline, CDR1 LNHDA and CDR2 SQIVND (reference sequence). The CDR3 region is CASSILIAGGTKVAKNIQYF. The CDR3 nucleotides are TGTGCCAGTAGTATCCTGATAGCGGGGGGGACAAAGGTGGCCAAAAACATTCAGTACTTC.

This clone was picked up a small number of times. The genes are TRBV15 and TRBJ1-5, with D perhaps TRBD1 (5 bases). Trimming took off 5 bases at V and 4 bases at J, with 9 bases between the two ends. The CDR3 is 13 amino acids. Per germline, CDR1 LNHNV and CDR2 YYDKDF (reference sequence). The CDR3 here is CATSRRGNQPQHF. The CDR3 DNA sequence: TGTGCCACCAGCCGTAGGGGAAATCAGCCCCAGCATTTT.

The chain links TRBV7-2 to TRBJ2-1; 9 bases are shared with TRBD2. This CDR3 region has 15 residues. Germline V gene sequence: CDR1 SGHTA, CDR2 FQGNSA. Unmatched junction bases numbered 8, after V lost 4 bases and J lost 7 bases. The CDR3 DNA sequence: TGTGCCAGCAGCTCGGTGGCGGGGGGGCCGAATGAGCAGTTCTTC. Translating it yields CASSSVAGGPNEQFF.

This chain uses TRBV9 with TRBJ1-2; 7 bases line up with TRBD1. The CDR3 runs to 18 residues. V lost 0 bases to trimming and J lost 3 bases; unmatched junction nucleotides: 14. Germline V gene sequence: CDR1 SGDLS, CDR2 YYNGEE. CDR3 nucleotides: TGTGCCAGCAGCGTAGAGGAAGGGACAGTCGGGCGGGACTATGGCTACACCTTC. Its protein is CASSVEEGTVGRDYGYTF.

The rearrangement uses TRBV5-1 and TRBJ1-2; 12 nucleotides align to TRBD1. The CDR3 has 14 amino acids. Per the germline V gene, CDR1 is SGHRS and CDR2 is YFSETQ. Unmatched junction bases numbered 3, after V lost 4 bases and J lost 5 bases. CDR3 region: CASSTGQGAYGYTF. The CDR3 DNA is TGCGCCAGCAGCACGGGACAGGGGGCTTATGGCTACACCTTC.

The chain combines TRBV14 with TRBJ2-2; possible D gene TRBD1, 6 bases. Trimming left V 4 bases short and J 3 bases short, with 12 bases between. The length of the CDR3 is 15 residues. Looked up from germline, CDR1 is SGHDN and CDR2 is FVKESK. The CDR3 DNA sequence: TGTGCCAGCAGCCTAGGGACACCCGACACCGGGGAGCTGTTTTTT. Protein product: CASSLGTPDTGELFF.

This chain uses TRBV5-5 with TRBJ1-2; D is unclear. Germline V gene data show CDR1 as SGHKS and CDR2 as YYEKEE (reference sequence). Deletions cut 1 base from V and 6 bases from J, with 16 bases between. This CDR3 has 15 residues. The CDR3 DNA reads TGTGCCAGCAGCTTGTCGTCGTCCACTGGGCATGGCTACACCTTC. Translating gives CASSLSSSTGHGYTF. The full variable domain, in which reference TRBV5-5 and TRBJ1-2 provide the parts outside the CDR3, is DAGVTQSPTHLIKTRGQQVTLRCSPISGHKSVSWYQQVLGQGPQFIFQYYEKEERGRGNFPDRFSARQFPNYSSELNVNALLLGDSALYLCASSLSSSTGHGYTFGSGTRLTVV.

V gene TRBV14 combines with J gene TRBJ1-1; no clear D. V lost 1 base to trimming and J lost 4 bases, with 4 bases between them. CDR1 is SGHDN and CDR2 is FVKESK in the germline V gene. The CDR3 runs to 12 residues. CDR3 in DNA: TGTGCCAGCAGCCAAGGAGGCACTGAAGCTTTCTTT. Translated: CASSQGGTEAFF.

The CDR3 protein is CASSIGARGDQYF. The CDR3, as DNA: TGTGCCAGTAGTATAGGGGCCCGGGGGGACCAGTACTTC. The chain combines TRBV19 with TRBJ2-5, with TRBD2 matching over 7 bases. Trimming cost V 1 base and J 10 bases; bases outside gene matches: 6. CDR3 size: 13 residues. Germline V CDR1 and CDR2: LNHDA, SQIVND (reference sequence).

V usage is TRBV11-3 and J usage is TRBJ2-3; D might be TRBD2 (6 bases). Trimming took 5 bases from V and 2 from J, leaving 14 bases between them. The V gene's germline CDR1 is SGHNT and CDR2 YENEEA. This CDR3 is 15 amino acids long. Here the CDR3 reads CASSRSGTNTDTQYF. CDR3 bases: TGTGCCAGCAGCCGTAGCGGAACGAACACAGATACGCAGTATTTT.

V is TRBV7-6 and J is TRBJ1-1; TRBD1 is a possible D gene (6 bases). Trimming removed 6 bases from V and 4 bases from J, with 15 bases in between. Germline CDR1 reads SGHVS; CDR2 reads FNYEAQ. This CDR3 spans 14 amino acids. The CDR3 region has the DNA TGTGCCAGCAGAGGTACAGGGTTGGGCACTGAAGCTTTCTTT. Its protein product is CASRGTGLGTEAFF.